These 32 T cell receptor beta chains were sequenced from one sample in a study of T cell repertoires in cytomegalovirus infection (dated by TCRdb to about 2019). The sequencing machine was an Illumina HiSeq 1500. TCRdb's own reprocessing of the public reads used fastp at Q25 and MiXCR and kept productive beta chains. Under each unique CDR3 protein, matching rows form one entry showing the most common genes and DNA. The sample records 450,000 to 550,000 distinct CDR3 sequences, 16% of which are singletons. Jointly, the top ten make up 20% to 30% of the sample. The specimen was CD8+ T cells from PBMCs. These receptors were obtained from a human donor in good health (CMV status not recorded). Some clones in this sample may be carry-over from other donors' samples.

This clonotype was detected only a few times. The rearrangement uses TRBV12-3 or TRBV12-4 and TRBJ1-2; D not resolved. The CDR3 spans 15 residues. V was clipped by 3 bases and J by 4 bases, with 15 bases between them. In DNA, the CDR3 is TGTGCCAGCAGTTTTAACGAAATCCTGGTCTATGGCTACACCTTC. This encodes CASSFNEILVYGYTF.

This clonotype was picked up a small number of times. The J gene is TRBJ2-7, the V gene TRBV6-5, with a possible D match to TRBD2 (6 bases). V was clipped by 4 bases and J by 4 bases, with 11 bases between them. Germline V gene sequence: CDR1 MNHEY, CDR2 SVGAGI. This CDR3 has 13 amino acids. Here the CDR3 DNA reads TGTGCCAGCAGTTTCATGGGGGGATACGAGCAGTACTTC. Residues: CASSFMGGYEQYF.

This clonotype was seen a handful of times. Germline and junction disagree at one end, which may indicate a read error. The chain couples TRBV7-9 to TRBJ2-5, with D maybe TRBD2 (6 bases). From germline, CDR1 is SEHNR and CDR2 FQNEAQ (reference sequence). This CDR3 has 13 residues. CDR3 residues: CASSSGDGETQSF. In DNA form, the CDR3 reads TGTGCCAGCAGCTCGGGGGATGGAGAGACCCAGTCCTTC.

This clonotype was recorded a few times. The chain combines TRBV5-1 with TRBJ1-2; D not certain. CDR3 size: 14 residues. V gave up 6 bases and J gave up 0 bases, with 12 bases separating them. CDR1 and CDR2 (germline): SGHRS, YFSETQ. The CDR3 DNA sequence: TGCGCCAGCACCTGGGCGGATCCTAACTATGGCTACACCTTC. Translating gives CASTWADPNYGYTF. The full variable domain, rest sourced from reference TRBV5-1 and TRBJ1-2, is KAGVTQTPRYLIKTRGQQVTLSCSPISGHRSVSWYQQTPGQGLQFLFEYFSETQRNKGNFPGRFSGRQFSNSRSEMNVSTLELGDSALYLCASTWADPNYGYTFGSGTRLTVV.

The sample holds many counts of this clonotype. The chain links TRBV28 to TRBJ2-2; 11 nucleotides agree with TRBD2. V was clipped by 5 bases and J by 6 bases; unmatched bases: 14. This CDR3 has 18 residues. Germline CDR1 MDHEN, CDR2 SYDVKM. In DNA, the CDR3 is TGTGCCAGCAGTCTAATGATACCGGGACTAGCGGCGTCCGGGGAGCTGTTTTTT. Translating gives CASSLMIPGLAASGELFF.

This clonotype was seen ten or more times. The chain carries TRBV7-6 and TRBJ2-5, with D unclear. CDR1 and CDR2 (germline): SGHVS, FNYEAQ. V lost 4 bases, J lost 3 bases, and 12 bases lay in between. The CDR3 runs 14 residues. This chain's CDR3 is CASSSPTGKETQYF. CDR3 DNA sequence: TGTGCCAGCAGCTCCCCGACGGGTAAAGAGACCCAGTACTTC.

The genes are TRBV4-1 and TRBJ2-1; perhaps TRBD2 as D (5 bases). The CDR3 extends over 14 amino acids. Trimming cost V 3 bases and J 7 bases, with 13 bases left between them. Germline-derived CDR1 and CDR2 are MGHRA and YSYEKL. The CDR3 reads CASSQYSSGNEQFF. In DNA, the CDR3 is TGCGCCAGCAGCCAGTACTCCTCGGGGAATGAGCAGTTCTTC.

This clonotype was observed a few times. J is TRBJ2-1 and V is TRBV20-1, with 8 bases identical to TRBD1. CDR1 and CDR2 (germline): DFQATT, SNEGSKA (reference sequence). This CDR3 comprises 16 residues. After removal of 1 base from V and 10 bases from J, the junction contained 15 bases not matched to a gene. The CDR3 reads CSARGAVDRAPGEQFF. The CDR3 nucleotides read TGCAGTGCTAGAGGGGCAGTGGACAGGGCCCCCGGAGAGCAGTTCTTC.

This clonotype turned up a few times. The chain is built from TRBV4-2 and TRBJ2-3; D may be TRBD1 or TRBD2 (5 bases each). This CDR3 has 14 residues. Trimming stripped 2 bases from V and 2 bases from J, with 8 bases between. Germline CDR1 reads LGHNA; CDR2 reads YNFKEQ. CDR3 nucleotides: TGTGCCAGCAGCCAACGGGACCACACAGATACGCAGTATTTT. Encoded protein: CASSQRDHTDTQYF.

This clonotype was observed a few times. The chain has TRBV19 and TRBJ1-1; no firm D call. Trimming removed 5 bases from V and 7 bases from J, with 11 bases in between. The CDR3 has 12 amino acids. Per germline, CDR1 LNHDA and CDR2 SQIVND (reference sequence). As DNA, the CDR3 is TGTGCCAGTAGTGGACGTAGAAATGAAGCTTTCTTT. Its translation is CASSGRRNEAFF.

The chain carries TRBV4-2 and TRBJ2-1; 10 bases are shared with TRBD2. The V and J ends lost 0 bases and 2 bases, in that order; junction bases with no gene match: 4. The length of the CDR3 is 17 residues. Germline CDR1 reads LGHNA; CDR2 reads YNFKEQ. The CDR3 DNA reads as TGTGCCAGCAGCCAAGAGGCTAGCGGGGGAACCTACAATGAGCAGTTCTTC. Encoded protein: CASSQEASGGTYNEQFF.

Ten or more counts support this clonotype. The chain employs TRBV7-9 and TRBJ2-2, with D tentatively TRBD2 (6 bases). CDR3 size: 13 residues. V lost 5 bases, J lost 3 bases, and 7 bases lay in between. Germline loops: CDR1 SEHNR, CDR2 FQNEAQ (reference sequence). The chain's CDR3 is CASSRRDTGELFF. CDR3 sequence (DNA): TGTGCCAGCAGCCGGAGGGACACCGGGGAGCTGTTTTTT.

This clonotype has ten or more counts. The V call is TRBV7-8, the J call TRBJ1-2; D remains unclear. Trimming cost V 5 bases and J 8 bases, with 18 bases left between them. CDR1 is SGHVS, CDR2 FQNEAQ, per germline. The length of the CDR3 is 14 residues. The CDR3 sequence: CASSNIGVVVGYTF. Written as DNA, the CDR3 is TGTGCCAGCAGCAATATCGGGGTCGTTGTAGGCTACACCTTC.

This clonotype was seen many times. V gene TRBV6-5 combines with J gene TRBJ1-2; D is perhaps TRBD1 (5 bases). The ends were cut back, 0 bases at V and 4 bases at J, with 9 bases in the middle. This CDR3 has 14 residues. Germline V lookup: CDR1 MNHEY, CDR2 SVGAGI. The CDR3 protein is CASSYSEDTYGYTF. CDR3 nucleotide sequence: TGTGCCAGCAGTTACTCGGAGGACACCTATGGCTACACCTTC.

This clonotype has at least ten counts. The chain uses TRBV10-3 and TRBJ1-3; D not certain. The germline V gene has CDR1 ENHRY and CDR2 SYGVKD. The CDR3 contains 18 residues. V was clipped by 0 bases and J by 0 bases, with 15 bases between them. CDR3 DNA sequence: TGTGCCATCAGTGAGTCCTTGGCAGGAACCAACTCTGGAAACACCATATATTTT. Translated: CAISESLAGTNSGNTIYF.

This clonotype has just a few counts. The rearrangement links TRBV6-5 to TRBJ1-3; D gene uncertain. The ends were cut back, 2 bases at V and 0 bases at J, with 5 bases in the middle. Germline loops: CDR1 MNHEY, CDR2 SVGAGI. The CDR3 loop spans 14 amino acids. The CDR3: CASSYQSSGNTIYF. The CDR3 DNA reads as TGTGCCAGCAGTTACCAGAGCTCTGGAAACACCATATATTTT.

The gene calls are TRBV29-1 and TRBJ1-2; D is perhaps TRBD1 (6 bases). From germline, CDR1 is SQVTM and CDR2 ANQGSEA. V dropped 5 bases and J dropped 4 bases, with 17 bases sitting between them. The CDR3 is made up of 14 amino acids. The CDR3 coding sequence is TGCAGCGTTCCGGGACACTACCCTTTCTATGGCTACACCTTC. It specifies CSVPGHYPFYGYTF.

V and J are TRBV29-1 and TRBJ1-2, with 7 bases aligning to TRBD1. Trimming at V came to 0 bases and at J to 4 bases, leaving 8 bases not matched to a gene. Germline V gene lookup returns CDR1 SQVTM and CDR2 ANQGSEA. The CDR3 contains 15 residues. The DNA of the CDR3 is TGCAGCGTTGAAGATAAAGGGGGCGGGAGCTATGGCTACACCTTC. Its protein is CSVEDKGGGSYGYTF.

This clonotype was observed many times. The genes are TRBV7-6 and TRBJ2-1; 8 bases line up with TRBD1. Germline CDR1 is SGHVS and CDR2 is FNYEAQ. The CDR3 consists of 16 residues. Trimming took 5 bases from V and 0 from J; bases not matched to a gene: 6. This chain's CDR3 is CASSPRTGPSYNEQFF. Written as DNA, the CDR3 is TGTGCCAGCAGCCCCCGGACAGGGCCCTCCTACAATGAGCAGTTCTTC.

The chain recombines TRBV28 with TRBJ2-7; no definite D call. Per germline, CDR1 MDHEN and CDR2 SYDVKM. The CDR3 extends over 14 amino acids. V lost 6 bases and J 6 bases, leaving 18 bases between the germline ends. The CDR3 DNA reads as TGTGCCAGCAGGGCCCCGGCCGATACTCCCGAGCAGTACTTC. Translation: CASRAPADTPEQYF.

The J gene is TRBJ2-1, the V gene TRBV28; 7 bases match TRBD1. Trimming took 1 base from V and 5 from J; bases not matched to a gene: 5. Germline V gives CDR1 MDHEN, CDR2 SYDVKM. The CDR3 runs 15 residues. This CDR3 is CASSLFQTGNNEQFF. CDR3 in DNA: TGTGCCAGCAGTTTATTCCAGACAGGGAACAATGAGCAGTTCTTC. Combining the CDR3 with reference TRBV28 and TRBJ2-1 gives the whole variable domain DVKVTQSSRYLVKRTGEKVFLECVQDMDHENMFWYRQDPGLGLRLIYFSYDVKMKEKGDIPEGYSVSREKKERFSLILESASTNQTSMYLCASSLFQTGNNEQFFGPGTRLTVL.

This clonotype was counted only a few times. The chain employs TRBV12-3 or TRBV12-4 and TRBJ1-1; D gene uncertain. The CDR3 consists of 10 residues. V was cut by 6 bases and J by 10 bases, with 9 bases left in between. The CDR3 sequence: CASSPLPAFF. The CDR3 region has the DNA TGTGCCAGCAGCCCCCTACCAGCTTTCTTT.

The sample holds a few counts of this clonotype. V usage is TRBV5-4 and J usage is TRBJ2-1, with 7 bases lining up with TRBD2. V lost 1 base and J lost 6; bases outside the gene matches: 7. In germline, CDR1 is SGHNT, CDR2 YYREEE (reference sequence). This CDR3 is built from 15 residues. The CDR3: CASSLRRERLNEQFF. CDR3 DNA: TGTGCCAGCAGCTTGCGGCGGGAGAGGCTCAATGAGCAGTTCTTC.

This clonotype was detected ten times or more. The chain joins TRBV4-1 to TRBJ2-7; TRBD1 matches at 10 bases. The CDR3 is 15 amino acids. Germline V gene sequence: CDR1 MGHRA, CDR2 YSYEKL. Germline trimming cut 3 bases from V and 3 bases from J; bases unmatched to any gene: 5. CDR3 sequence: CASSQSGTGVYEQYF. The CDR3, as DNA: TGCGCCAGCAGCCAGTCCGGGACAGGGGTCTACGAGCAGTACTTC.

This clonotype was detected only a few times. The V and J genes are TRBV6-5 and TRBJ2-2; a possible D gene is TRBD1 (5 bases). Germline V gives CDR1 MNHEY, CDR2 SVGAGI. The CDR3 has 15 residues. V was trimmed by 2 bases and J by 11 bases, leaving 18 bases between them. The CDR3 here is CASSYLRGTNRELFF. The CDR3, as DNA: TGTGCCAGCAGTTACCTAAGGGGTACGAACCGCGAGCTGTTTTTT.

The rearrangement joins TRBV12-5 to TRBJ2-1, with unresolved D. The CDR3 contains 12 residues. V was clipped by 5 bases and J by 7 bases, with 9 bases between them. The germline gives CDR1 LGHNT, CDR2 FRNRAP. CDR3 amino acids: CASGHARNEQFF. As DNA, the CDR3 is TGTGCTAGTGGTCACGCTAGGAATGAGCAGTTCTTC.

This clonotype came up a few times. The chain combines TRBV6-1 with TRBJ2-1; D gene uncertain. The V end was cut by 6 bases, the J end by 11 bases, with 2 bases between. The CDR3 is 8 residues long. Germline values: CDR1 MNHNS, CDR2 SASEGT. The CDR3 DNA sequence: TGTGCCAGCAGCAAGCAGTTCTTC. Its translation: CASSKQFF.

Only a few counts were recorded for this clonotype. The chain has TRBV6-2 or TRBV6-3 and TRBJ2-7, with no clear D. The CDR3 totals 14 residues. V was shortened by 2 bases and J by 6 bases, with 14 bases between the two germline ends. Germline-derived CDR1 and CDR2 are MNHEY and SVGEGT. CDR3 sequence (DNA): TGTGCCAGCAGTTACAGGCGTGAATCAGCCGAGCAGTACTTC. This sequence encodes CASSYRRESAEQYF.

There are a few counts of this clonotype. The chain has TRBV29-1 and TRBJ2-3, with a possible D match to TRBD1 (6 bases). CDR1 and CDR2 (germline): SQVTM, ANQGSEA. The V end was cut by 1 base, the J end by 6 bases, with 17 bases between. This CDR3 is built from 15 residues. The CDR3 protein is CSVEVLQGFSDTQYF. The CDR3 nucleotides read TGCAGCGTTGAAGTGTTACAGGGTTTTAGCGATACGCAGTATTTT.

V and J are TRBV2 and TRBJ2-1, with TRBD2 matching 8 bases. The V gene end was trimmed by 7 bases and the J gene end by 9 bases; junction bases not matched to a gene: 2. Per the germline V gene, CDR1 is SNHLY and CDR2 is FYNNEI. The CDR3 spans 11 residues. CDR3: CASTGGLEQFF. Written as DNA, the CDR3 is TGTGCCAGCACGGGGGGGCTTGAGCAGTTCTTC. Using reference TRBV2 and TRBJ2-1 for the parts outside the CDR3, the full variable domain is EPEVTQTPSHQVTQMGQEVILRCVPISNHLYFYWYRQILGQKVEFLVSFYNNEISEKSEIFDDQFSVERPDGSNFTLKIRSTKLEDSAMYFCASTGGLEQFFGPGTRLTVL.

This clonotype was detected many times. Here the CDR3 DNA reads TGTGCCAGCAGAGGGGCAACTAATGAAAAACTGTTTTTT. This sequence encodes CASRGATNEKLFF. This sequence joins TRBV28 and TRBJ1-4; maybe TRBD1 (5 bases). The CDR3 has 13 amino acids. Germline V gene sequence: CDR1 MDHEN, CDR2 SYDVKM. V was trimmed by 6 bases and J by 0 bases, leaving 5 bases between them.

The chain carries TRBV9 and TRBJ1-2; D gene uncertain. The CDR3 runs 12 residues. V lost 3 bases and J 8 bases, leaving 11 bases between the germline ends. Germline V gene lookup returns CDR1 SGDLS and CDR2 YYNGEE. The CDR3 nucleotides read TGTGCCAGCAGCGACCCAACAGACGGCTACACCTTC. It codes for CASSDPTDGYTF.